Listed below are T cell receptor beta chains from one sample, sequenced in a study of CD8+ T cells in alopecia areata. Data came from immunoSEQ multiplex PCR; TCRdb stores just in-frame clones and leaves some out. The sample shows some 180,000 clones, approximately 51% of them seen only once. The sequenced sample was CD8+ T cells sorted from blood, obtained around week 54, from a patient treated with tofacitinib. Receptors originate from a human donor with alopecia areata. Both conserved end residues are part of each CDR3. Fields, in order: CDR3 length, J gene, V gene, D gene, clone size, CDR3 protein, CDR3 DNA. The D gene is left open where the match is weak. The size entry is marked missing in some rows and otherwise reads once, few, many or a size class.

>13|TRBJ2-3|TRBV5-1|.|.
CASSLVSTDTQYF
TGCGCCAGCAGCTTGGTTAGCACAGATACGCAGTATTTT
>16|TRBJ2-3|TRBV5-1|TRBD1|few
CASSLAVTGGSDTQYF
TGCGCCAGCAGCTTGGCGGTGACAGGGGGCTCAGATACGCAGTATTTT
>16|TRBJ2-2|TRBV7-2|.|.
CASSPNGGASTGELFF
TGTGCCAGCAGCCCCAATGGGGGCGCGAGCACCGGGGAGCTGTTTTTT
>15|TRBJ2-3|TRBV9|.|.
CASSPAPQSTDTQYF
TGTGCCAGCAGCCCAGCACCCCAGAGCACAGATACGCAGTATTTT
>17|TRBJ1-2|TRBV4-1|.|once
CASSQGYSLGGPYGYTF
TGCGCCAGCAGCCAAGGATACTCCCTGGGGGGGCCGTATGGCTACACCTTC
>14|TRBJ2-1|TRBV29-1|TRBD1|.
CSVGDRGLYNEQFF
TGCAGCGTTGGGGATAGGGGGCTTTACAATGAGCAGTTCTTC
>15|TRBJ2-5|TRBV7-2|.|few
CASSLRPWGQETQYF
TGTGCCAGCAGCTTGAGGCCGTGGGGCCAAGAGACCCAGTACTTC
>12|TRBJ1-4|TRBV7-8|.|.
CASSLGTEKLFF
TGTGCCAGCAGCTTAGGGACGGAAAAACTGTTTTTT
>13|TRBJ2-7|TRBV19|.|.
CASSYPGTYEQYF
TGTGCCAGTAGTTATCCGGGAACCTACGAGCAGTACTTC
>14|TRBJ2-3|TRBV5-6|.|.
CASSRDLSTDTQYF
TGTGCCAGCAGCCGGGACTTAAGCACAGATACGCAGTATTTT
>14|TRBJ2-5|TRBV6-5|TRBD1|.
CASSPTTGSETQYF
TGTGCCAGCAGCCCCACGACAGGGAGTGAGACCCAGTACTTC
>11|TRBJ2-1|TRBV27|.|.
CASTSDNEQFF
TGTGCCAGCACCTCAGACAATGAGCAGTTCTTC
>12|TRBJ1-1|TRBV13|.|.
CASSHGKLEAFF
TGTGCCAGCAGCCACGGGAAACTGGAAGCTTTCTTT
>14|TRBJ2-7|TRBV7-9|.|few
CASSPGRVPYEQYF
TGTGCCAGCAGCCCCGGACGGGTTCCCTACGAGCAGTACTTC
>15|TRBJ1-6|TRBV5-1|TRBD1|.
CASSTGDSNLSPLHF
TGCGCCAGCAGCACTGGGGACAGTAACCTTTCACCCCTCCACTTT
>14|TRBJ1-2|TRBV29-1|.|.
CSVDVGRVGYGYTF
TGCAGCGTTGACGTCGGCAGGGTCGGCTATGGCTACACCTTC
>13|TRBJ2-7|TRBV27|.|.
CASSPGRYYEQYF
TGTGCCAGCAGTCCGGGACGGTACTACGAGCAGTACTTC
>13|TRBJ1-2|TRBV5-5|.|.
CASSAPGRYGYTF
TGTGCCAGCAGCGCCCCGGGACGGTATGGCTACACCTTC
>13|TRBJ1-1|TRBV30|.|.
CAWSVTGSTEAFF
TGTGCCTGGAGTGTAACGGGCAGCACTGAAGCTTTCTTT
>14|TRBJ1-2|TRBV5-6|TRBD1|.
CASSLGQALYGYTF
TGTGCCAGCAGCTTAGGACAGGCCCTCTATGGCTACACCTTC
>13|TRBJ2-7|TRBV6-5|TRBD1|.
CASSFGTGDEQYF
TGTGCCAGCAGTTTCGGGACAGGCGACGAGCAGTACTTC
>16|TRBJ2-3|TRBV7-9|.|medium-sized
CASSPPTGTATDTQYF
TGTGCCAGCAGCCCCCCGACCGGGACCGCAACAGATACGCAGTATTTT
>14|TRBJ2-1|TRBV6-6|TRBD2|.
CASIHSGGANEQFF
TGTGCCAGCATTCATAGCGGGGGGGCGAATGAGCAGTTCTTC
>16|TRBJ1-5|TRBV27|TRBD1|.
CASSLSAGTGGDMMCF
TGTGCCAGCAGCCTCAGCGCCGGGACAGGGGGTGATATGATGTGTTTT
>13|TRBJ1-5|TRBV5-6|.|.
CASSLGVNQPQHF
TGTGCCAGCAGCCTTGGCGTCAATCAGCCCCAGCATTTT
>17|TRBJ2-4|TRBV7-3|TRBD1|once
CASSPQGQGDPKNIQYF
TGTGCCAGCAGCCCACAAGGACAGGGTGATCCCAAAAACATTCAGTACTTC
>15|TRBJ2-5|TRBV5-1|TRBD1|once
CASSLVGQGEKTQYF
TGCGCCAGCAGCTTGGTCGGACAGGGTGAAAAGACCCAGTACTTC
>12|TRBJ2-7|TRBV13|.|.
CASSTPGAEQYF
TGTGCCAGCAGCACCCCTGGTGCCGAGCAGTACTTC
>16|TRBJ1-5|TRBV18|TRBD1|few
CASSLTGTGVNQPQHF
TGTGCCAGCTCACTAACCGGGACAGGGGTTAATCAGCCCCAGCATTTT
>13|TRBJ2-1|TRBV29-1|.|.
CSVEDRGGLEQFF
TGCAGCGTTGAAGATCGCGGCGGACTCGAGCAGTTCTTC
>15|TRBJ1-1|TRBV7-9|.|.
CASSPSREENTEAFF
TGTGCCAGCAGCCCCTCCAGGGAGGAGAACACTGAAGCTTTCTTT
>13|TRBJ1-2|TRBV15|.|.
CATSRDPDYGYTF
TGTGCCACCAGCAGAGATCCCGACTATGGCTACACCTTC
>14|TRBJ2-7|TRBV6-5|.|few
CASTPGGNGHEQYF
TGTGCCAGCACACCTGGGGGAAATGGGCACGAGCAGTACTTC
>15|TRBJ2-2|TRBV6-5|TRBD1|.
CASSPGTAYTGELFF
TGTGCCAGCAGTCCCGGGACAGCGTACACCGGGGAGCTGTTTTTT
>14|TRBJ1-2|TRBV4-1|.|.
CASSHGGSGTGYTF
TGCGCCAGCAGCCATGGAGGCTCAGGGACTGGCTACACCTTC
>16|TRBJ1-6|TRBV19|.|.
CASSLRADSYNSPLHF
TGTGCCAGTAGTCTCCGAGCCGACTCCTATAATTCACCCCTCCACTTT
>13|TRBJ1-2|TRBV29-1|.|.
CSVDLGEGYGYTF
TGCAGCGTTGACCTCGGGGAGGGCTATGGCTACACCTTC
>15|TRBJ2-5|TRBV27|TRBD2|few
CASSFEPGLSGTQYF
TGTGCCAGCAGTTTTGAGCCGGGACTATCAGGGACCCAGTACTTC
>13|TRBJ2-7|TRBV7-8|.|.
CASSQAENYEQYF
TGTGCCAGCAGCCAGGCGGAGAACTACGAGCAGTACTTC
>18|TRBJ2-2|TRBV5-1|TRBD2|.
CASSLGLAGPSNTGELFF
TGCGCCAGCAGCTTGGGACTAGCGGGTCCCTCGAACACCGGGGAGCTGTTTTTT
>14|TRBJ1-5|TRBV6-1|.|.
CASSEGLGNQPQHF
TGTGCCAGCAGTGAGGGTCTTGGGAATCAGCCCCAGCATTTT